The rows below give T cell receptor beta chains drawn from one sample of a study of T cells in Graves' hyperthyroidism and ophthalmopathy. One entry per CDR3 protein results from TCRdb running MiXCR on the multiplex PCR reads. The sample carries around 340,000 distinct CDR3 sequences, about 18% recorded once. Sequencing was performed on blood. The receptors originated from a woman aged 25 to 39 with Graves' hyperthyroidism that later progressed to Graves' ophthalmopathy. CDR3s include the opening cysteine and the closing phenylalanine or tryptophan. The order of the fields is J gene, D gene, clone size, V gene, CDR3 DNA, CDR3 protein. D genes are given only for firm matches. Part of the rows lack a size; the others show once, few, many or a class for expanded clones.

j_call: TRBJ2-1
d_call: TRBD1
clone_size: -
v_call: TRBV9
cdr3_nt: TGTGCCAGCAGCGTAGCCGGGACAGGGGCCTACAATGAGCAGTTCTTC
cdr3_aa: CASSVAGTGAYNEQFF

j_call: TRBJ1-1
d_call: -
clone_size: many
v_call: TRBV7-9
cdr3_nt: TGTGCCAGCAGCCTGGGAGCGGCAGCGAACACTGAAGCTTTCTTT
cdr3_aa: CASSLGAAANTEAFF

j_call: TRBJ1-2
d_call: -
clone_size: -
v_call: TRBV5-1
cdr3_nt: TGCGCCAGCAGCTTGCCGACAGAAGGAAACTACACCTTC
cdr3_aa: CASSLPTEGNYTF

j_call: TRBJ1-2
d_call: -
clone_size: few
v_call: TRBV19
cdr3_nt: TGTGCCAGTAGTGCGACAAGGACAGATGGCTACACCTTC
cdr3_aa: CASSATRTDGYTF

j_call: TRBJ2-1
d_call: -
clone_size: many
v_call: TRBV3-1
cdr3_nt: TGTGCCAGCAGCCCCGTTCTCCGAGGGGATGAGCAGTTCTTC
cdr3_aa: CASSPVLRGDEQFF

j_call: TRBJ2-6
d_call: -
clone_size: once
v_call: TRBV30
cdr3_nt: TGTGCCTGGAGTGCCCGTTTCAACTCTGGGGCCAACGTCCTGACTTTC
cdr3_aa: CAWSARFNSGANVLTF

j_call: TRBJ2-7
d_call: TRBD1
clone_size: -
v_call: TRBV18
cdr3_nt: TGTGCCAACTCACGGGACAGCTACGAGCAGTACTTC
cdr3_aa: CANSRDSYEQYF

j_call: TRBJ2-2
d_call: -
clone_size: few
v_call: TRBV4-1
cdr3_nt: TGCGCCAGCGGAGGGGGGGATACATTGAACACCGGGGAGCTGTTTTTT
cdr3_aa: CASGGGDTLNTGELFF

j_call: TRBJ1-5
d_call: -
clone_size: many
v_call: TRBV29-1
cdr3_nt: TGCAGCGTTGGGGGGTACGGCAATCAGCCCCAGCATTTT
cdr3_aa: CSVGGYGNQPQHF

j_call: TRBJ1-2
d_call: TRBD1
clone_size: many
v_call: TRBV10-2
cdr3_nt: TGCGCCAGCTCGTCGGGGGGGACAGGGGTTTTAAGCAACTATGGCTACACCTTC
cdr3_aa: CASSSGGTGVLSNYGYTF

j_call: TRBJ1-4
d_call: TRBD1
clone_size: -
v_call: TRBV15
cdr3_nt: TGTGCCACCAGGTCGACAGGGATCAATGAAAAACTGTTTTTT
cdr3_aa: CATRSTGINEKLFF

j_call: TRBJ1-4
d_call: -
clone_size: -
v_call: TRBV11-2
cdr3_nt: TGTGCCAGCAGCTTAGTAGCGGGCGGATTTGCGGAACTGTTTTTT
cdr3_aa: CASSLVAGGFAELFF

j_call: TRBJ1-2
d_call: -
clone_size: many
v_call: TRBV15
cdr3_nt: TGTGCCACCAGCAGAGATATGGGCCCGAGCTATGGCTACACCTTC
cdr3_aa: CATSRDMGPSYGYTF